A selection of T cell receptor beta chains follows, all from one sample in a study of cytomegalovirus exposure and HLA in healthy donors. Measured with immunoSEQ multiplex PCR; TCRdb has only the in-frame clones, and not every one. The sample lists about 140,000 clones, around nine tenths seen once, with about 5% in the top ten. The sample consisted of PBMCs. Receptors originate from a woman aged 25-40 years in good health and CMV-seronegative. Each CDR3 is given with its conserved first and last residue. D genes are given only for firm matches. Size is omitted from some rows. Given values are once, few, many or a class for expanded clones.

>11|NA|TRBV20-1|TRBJ1-1|NA
TGCAGTGCTCAAGAGTTTGCTGAAGCTTTCTTT
CSAQEFAEAFF
>14|NA|TRBV27|TRBJ1-3|NA
TGTGCCAGCAGTTCCGGGGGCTCTGGAAACACCATATATTTT
CASSSGGSGNTIYF
>14|NA|TRBV27|TRBJ1-5|NA
TGTGCCAGCAAGGAGGGGTATAGCAATCAGCCCCAGCATTTT
CASKEGYSNQPQHF
>14|NA|TRBV5-5|TRBJ2-7|NA
TGTGCCAGCAGCTTGGTGCGAAATACCTACGAGCAGTACTTC
CASSLVRNTYEQYF
>14|TRBD2|TRBV28|TRBJ2-7|NA
TGTGCCAGTGCCGGGACTAGCGGGATTCTCGAGCAGTACTTC
CASAGTSGILEQYF
>14|TRBD1|TRBV27|TRBJ2-7|NA
TGTGCCAGCAGTCCCGGGACAGGGGGGTACGAGCAGTACTTC
CASSPGTGGYEQYF
>16|TRBD1|TRBV7-2|TRBJ1-1|NA
TGTGCCAGCAGCGCAGGACAGGGGGCTATGGGCACTGAAGCTTTCTTT
CASSAGQGAMGTEAFF
>17|NA|TRBV18|TRBJ2-7|once
TGTGCCAGCTCACGAATGGACCGGACAGCCATGGCTCACGAGCAGTACTTC
CASSRMDRTAMAHEQYF
>19|TRBD2|TRBV11-2|TRBJ2-7|NA
TGTGCCAGCAGCTTATCTCGGACTAGCGGGAGGGCCTTCGCTTACGAGCAGTACTTC
CASSLSRTSGRAFAYEQYF
>16|TRBD1|TRBV28|TRBJ2-5|NA
TGTGCCAGCAGTCTCCCGCCGGGACAGGGGGCGATTACCCAGTACTTC
CASSLPPGQGAITQYF
>17|TRBD2|TRBV7-2|TRBJ2-5|NA
TGTGCCAGCAGCTTAGTGGGACTAGCGGGAGTCTTGGAGACCCAGTACTTC
CASSLVGLAGVLETQYF
>16|NA|TRBV18|TRBJ2-1|NA
TGTGCCAGCTCCCCGGCGTTGATAGCGTCCTACAATGAGCAGTTCTTC
CASSPALIASYNEQFF
>14|NA|TRBV6-1|TRBJ2-7|once
TGTGCCAGCAATCCGGACAGCCGAAGGTACGAGCAGTACTTC
CASNPDSRRYEQYF
>15|TRBD1|TRBV2|TRBJ2-5|NA
TGTGCCAGCAGTGAGAGACAGGGGAGAATGGAGACCCAGTACTTC
CASSERQGRMETQYF
>13|NA|TRBV27|TRBJ1-6|NA
TGTGCCAGCACCCGACAGTATAATTCACCCCTCCACTTT
CASTRQYNSPLHF
>15|TRBD1|TRBV11-2|TRBJ1-2|NA
TGTGCCAGCAGCTTAATGCCGGGACAGGGTGTTGACTACACCTTC
CASSLMPGQGVDYTF
>17|TRBD2|TRBV4-2|TRBJ2-3|NA
TGTGCCAGCAGCCAACCTGGACTAGCGGGCTGGGCAGATACGCAGTATTTT
CASSQPGLAGWADTQYF
>14|TRBD1|TRBV6-1|TRBJ2-7|once
TGTGCCAGCAGTGTCGGGACAGGGGTGTACGAGCAGTACTTC
CASSVGTGVYEQYF
>13|NA|TRBV19|TRBJ2-1|NA
TGTGCCAGTAGTCCAACGACAGGTAATGAGCAGCTCTTC
CASSPTTGNEQLF
>13|NA|TRBV7-9|TRBJ2-3|NA
TGTGCCAGACGAGGACTAAACACAGATACGCAGTATTTT
CARRGLNTDTQYF
>15|NA|TRBV9|TRBJ2-2|NA
TGTGCCAGCAGCCCGTGGGGCCAAGGCGCCGGGGAGCTGTTTTTT
CASSPWGQGAGELFF
>15|TRBD1|TRBV9|TRBJ2-5|NA
TGTGCCAGCAGCGAGGGGACAGGGAGGCAAGAGACCCAGTACTTC
CASSEGTGRQETQYF
>17|NA|TRBV18|TRBJ1-1|NA
TGTGCCAGCTCACCTTCTCGGTGGGGAGGGGTCATCCTTGAAGCTTTCTTT
CASSPSRWGGVILEAFF
>17|TRBD1|TRBV27|TRBJ1-2|NA
TGTGCCAGCAGTAAAGGACAACTCCGGGACAGGGGCAAAGGCTACACCTTC
CASSKGQLRDRGKGYTF
>15|TRBD1|TRBV7-8|TRBJ1-1|NA
TGTGCCAGCAGCTTAGCCGGGACAGGGGGCTACCCCGCTTTCTTT
CASSLAGTGGYPAFF
>15|TRBD1|TRBV19|TRBJ2-7|NA
TGTGCCAGTAGTACCCCGGGACAGGGGGCGTACGAGCAGTACTTC
CASSTPGQGAYEQYF
>18|TRBD2|TRBV4-1|TRBJ2-3|NA
TGCGCCAGCAGCAAATCTAGCGGGAACAGGGTCGGCACAGATACGCAGTATTTT
CASSKSSGNRVGTDTQYF
>16|NA|TRBV19|TRBJ2-1|NA
TGTGCCAGTAGTATTCGGCAGCGGACCTCCTACAATGAGCAGTTCTTC
CASSIRQRTSYNEQFF
>16|TRBD2|TRBV6-5|TRBJ2-1|NA
TGTGCCAGCAGTTACTCAAGGGAGGGCAACTACAATGAGCAGTTCTTC
CASSYSREGNYNEQFF
>16|TRBD2|TRBV19|TRBJ2-2|NA
TGTGCCAGTAGCCCCGTCGGACTAGCGGGCACCGGGGAGCTGTTTTTT
CASSPVGLAGTGELFF
>16|TRBD1|TRBV19|TRBJ1-1|NA
TGTGCCAGTAGTGTGGACAGGGGGCCGAAGGACACTGAAGCTTTCTTT
CASSVDRGPKDTEAFF
>15|NA|TRBV25-1|TRBJ2-7|NA
TGTGCCAGCAGTGAAAGGAGGGACGCACGGTACGAGCAGTACTTC
CASSERRDARYEQYF
>13|NA|TRBV10-3|TRBJ2-5|once
TGTGCCATCAGTGGACTACCGGGTGAGACCCAGTACTTC
CAISGLPGETQYF
>16|NA|TRBV15|TRBJ1-2|NA
TGTGCCACCAGCACCTTGGCCGGGACACAGACCTATGGCTACACCTTC
CATSTLAGTQTYGYTF
>14|NA|TRBV29-1|TRBJ1-1|NA
TGCAGCGTTAAAAATTTTCCCTTTAACACTGAAGCTTTCTTT
CSVKNFPFNTEAFF
>12|NA|TRBV19|TRBJ2-7|NA
TGTGCCAGTAGTCTAAACCCCTACGAGCAGTACTTC
CASSLNPYEQYF
>15|TRBD1|TRBV5-8|TRBJ1-3|NA
TGTGCCAGCAGCCCTAGGGACAGCTCTGGAAACACCATATATTTT
CASSPRDSSGNTIYF
>13|NA|TRBV19|TRBJ1-5|NA
TGTGCCGGGAATACAGGTTTGGGGCAGCCCCAGCATTTT
CAGNTGLGQPQHF
>14|NA|TRBV7-2|TRBJ2-5|NA
TGTGCCAGCAGCTTAACGCTAGCAACAGAGACCCAGTACTTC
CASSLTLATETQYF
>15|TRBD2|TRBV7-9|TRBJ2-7|once
TGTGCCAGCAGCACCGGACTAGCGGCAGACTACGAGCAGTACTTC
CASSTGLAADYEQYF
>12|TRBD1|TRBV5-6|TRBJ1-2|once
TGTGCCAGCAAGAGACAGGGCTATGGCTACACCTTC
CASKRQGYGYTF
>14|NA|TRBV30|TRBJ1-5|NA
TGTGCCTGGAGTGTAAGTGGGCTGCCTCAGCCCCAGCATTTT
CAWSVSGLPQPQHF
>16|NA|TRBV9|TRBJ2-2|NA
TGTGCCAGCAGCGTAGGGGGCGACCGAAGGACCGGGGAGCTGTTTTTT
CASSVGGDRRTGELFF
>15|NA|TRBV7-9|TRBJ2-5|few
TGTGCCAGCAGCTTAGTGGCGGGATTGAAAGAGACCCAGTACTTC
CASSLVAGLKETQYF
>16|TRBD2|TRBV7-3|TRBJ2-1|NA
TGTGCCAGCAGCTTATTAGGGACTAGCGCCGACAATGAGCAGTTCTTC
CASSLLGTSADNEQFF
>14|NA|TRBV5-1|TRBJ2-7|NA
TGCGCCAGCAGCTTCGGGATTAAAGGTGACGAGCAGTACTTC
CASSFGIKGDEQYF
>14|NA|TRBV28|TRBJ2-1|NA
TGTGCCAGCACCCCCCCGGGGGTGTACAATGAGCAGTTCTTC
CASTPPGVYNEQFF
>15|NA|TRBV5-1|TRBJ2-3|few
TGCGCCAGCAGCCCCGCGAGTATTCCTGGAGATACGCAGTATTTT
CASSPASIPGDTQYF
>12|NA|TRBV28|TRBJ2-7|NA
TGTGCCAGCAGTTTCCAGGGTTACGAGCAGTACTTC
CASSFQGYEQYF
>14|NA|TRBV11-2|TRBJ2-1|NA
TGTGCCAGCAGCCGATCGGGGGCCTACAATGAGCAGTTCTTC
CASSRSGAYNEQFF
>14|NA|TRBV19|TRBJ1-1|NA
TGTGCCAGTCGGGTCCGGGGGATGAACACTGAAGCTTTCTTT
CASRVRGMNTEAFF
>17|TRBD2|TRBV7-9|TRBJ2-7|NA
TGTGCCAGCAGCTCGCCTAGCGGGAGGGAAATCTCCTACGAGCAGTACTTC
CASSSPSGREISYEQYF